The rows below give T cell receptor beta chains drawn from one sample of a study of tumor-infiltrating lymphocytes in primary liver carcinoma. TCRdb used MiXCR to reprocess the multiplex PCR reads, holding one entry per CDR3 protein. The repertoire has about 200,000 distinct CDR3 sequences, roughly two thirds of them found once; the top ten carry 6% to 8.5%. What was sequenced was peripheral blood. The receptors here all came from a woman aged 55-75 years with primary liver carcinoma and hepatitis B virus infection. The CDR3 runs from the conserved cysteine through the conserved F or W. The D gene is left open where the match is weak. For some rows the clone size is stated as once, few or many, or as a class when expanded; others skip it.

V gene	J gene	CDR3 length	clone size	D gene	CDR3 protein	CDR3 DNA
TRBV7-8	TRBJ2-5	14	many	TRBD1	CASSLGDSQETQYF	TGTGCCAGCAGCTTAGGGGACAGCCAAGAGACCCAGTACTTC
TRBV28	TRBJ2-7	14	NA	NA	CASSPRQVSYEQYF	TGTGCCAGCAGTCCCCGACAGGTCTCCTACGAGCAGTACTTC
TRBV5-6	TRBJ2-7	16	NA	TRBD2	CASSPGGSGRAGEQYF	TGTGCCAGCAGCCCGGGGGGTAGCGGGAGGGCCGGGGAGCAGTACTTC
TRBV11-2	TRBJ2-3	11	few	TRBD2	CASSTGGTQYF	TGTGCCAGCAGCACGGGAGGGACGCAGTATTTT
TRBV7-8	TRBJ2-2	15	NA	NA	CASSPYRADTGGLFF	TGTGCCAGCAGCCCCTACAGAGCCGACACCGGGGGGCTGTTTTTT
TRBV11-2	TRBJ2-1	13	NA	NA	CAGKVLQVNEQFF	TGTGCCGGTAAGGTTTTACAGGTAAATGAGCAGTTCTTC
TRBV7-9	TRBJ1-2	16	NA	TRBD1	CASGLLRQGAIYGYTF	TGTGCCAGCGGCCTACTAAGACAGGGGGCAATCTATGGCTACACCTTC
TRBV4-1	TRBJ2-7	13	NA	NA	CASSQSRGVEQDF	TGCGCCAGCAGCCAGTCCAGAGGAGTCGAGCAGGACTTC
TRBV11-2	TRBJ2-1	11	NA	TRBD1	CASSLRGQGSF	TGTGCCAGCAGCTTGAGGGGACAGGGGTCCTTC
TRBV11-1	TRBJ2-6	16	once	NA	CASSFTADTGGNVLTF	TGTGCCAGCAGCTTCACGGCGGACACTGGGGGCAACGTCCTGACTTTC
TRBV6-1	TRBJ1-2	14	many	NA	CASSEVVGTYGYTF	TGTGCCAGCAGTGAAGTGGTAGGGACCTATGGCTACACCTTC
TRBV7-9	TRBJ2-2	16	NA	NA	CASSLLLQGWTGELFF	TGTGCCAGTAGCTTACTTCTTCAGGGTTGGACCGGGGAGCTGTTTTTT
TRBV11-1	TRBJ2-6	17	NA	NA	CVSSARTRTPGANILTF	TGTGTCAGCAGCGCCAGGACAAGGACTCCCGGGGCCAACATCCTGACTTTC
TRBV5-1	TRBJ2-7	14	NA	NA	CASSLDSLVYEQYF	TGCGCCAGCAGCTTGGACAGCCTCGTCTACGAGCAGTACTTC
TRBV28	TRBJ2-5	14	NA	TRBD2	CASTIGGSAETKYF	TGTGCCAGCACAATTGGCGGGAGTGCAGAGACCAAGTACTTC
TRBV11-2	TRBJ2-7	14	NA	NA	CATSFSQGSYEQYF	TGTGCTACCAGCTTCTCCCAAGGATCCTACGAGCAGTACTTC
TRBV28	TRBJ2-7	13	NA	NA	CASSFAGSYEQHF	TGTGCCAGCAGTTTCGCGGGGTCCTACGAGCAGCACTTC
TRBV5-1	TRBJ2-7	14	NA	NA	CASSLGREPYEQYF	TGCGCCAGCAGCTTGGGACGGGAGCCGTACGAGCAGTACTTC
TRBV30	TRBJ2-1	17	NA	NA	CAWSSLGGGGSNKERFF	TGTGCCTGGAGTTCCCTCGGCGGTGGAGGGTCAAACAAGGAGCGGTTCTTC
TRBV7-9	TRBJ1-2	14	NA	NA	CASRWDGGSHGYTF	TGTGCCAGCAGATGGGACGGGGGGTCTCATGGCTACACCTTC
TRBV5-8	TRBJ2-7	14	NA	NA	CASSSLTQAYEQYF	TGTGCCAGCAGCTCCCTGACTCAAGCCTACGAGCAGTACTTC
TRBV11-2	TRBJ2-7	13	many	NA	CASSLQTWREQYF	TGTGCCAGCAGCTTGCAGACTTGGCGCGAGCAGTACTTC
TRBV5-1	TRBJ1-1	14	NA	NA	CASCIDLANTEAFF	TGCGCCAGCTGCATTGACCTCGCCAACACTGAAGCTTTCTTT